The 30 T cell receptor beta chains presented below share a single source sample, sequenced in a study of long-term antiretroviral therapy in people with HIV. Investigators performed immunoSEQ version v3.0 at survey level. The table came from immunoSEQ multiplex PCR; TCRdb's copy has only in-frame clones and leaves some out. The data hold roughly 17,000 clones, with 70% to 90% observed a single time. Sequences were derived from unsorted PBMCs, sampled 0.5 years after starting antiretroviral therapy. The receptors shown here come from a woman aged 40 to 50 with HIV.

The DNA for the CDR3 is TGTGCCAGCAGCCAATCAACAGGGTCGGGTCAGCCCCAGCATTTT. Amino acids: CASSQSTGSGQPQHF. The chain couples TRBV16 to TRBJ1-5; maybe TRBD1 (6 bases). The germline CDR1 and CDR2 sequences are KGHSY and FQNENV. The germline V and J ends were trimmed by 0 bases and 6 bases, with 12 bases remaining between them. The CDR3 spans 15 residues.

The CDR3 region is CSARWGDQPQHF. The DNA of the CDR3 is TGCAGCGCCCGGTGGGGAGATCAGCCCCAGCATTTT. The rearrangement uses TRBV29-1 and TRBJ1-5; D is uncertain. Between the trimmed V and J ends, which lost 7 bases and 5 bases, there was a span of 12 bases. Looked up from germline, CDR1 is SQVTM and CDR2 is ANQGSEA. The CDR3 consists of 12 residues.

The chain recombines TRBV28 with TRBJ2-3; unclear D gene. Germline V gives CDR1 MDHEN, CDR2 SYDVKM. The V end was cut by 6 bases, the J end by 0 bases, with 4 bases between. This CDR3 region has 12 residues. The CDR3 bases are TGTGCCAGCAGGGAGAGCACAGATACGCAGTATTTT. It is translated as CASRESTDTQYF.

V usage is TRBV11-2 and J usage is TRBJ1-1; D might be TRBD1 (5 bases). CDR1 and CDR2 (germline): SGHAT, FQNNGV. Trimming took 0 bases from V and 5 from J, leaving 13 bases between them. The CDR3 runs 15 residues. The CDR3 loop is CASSLDQGLRTEAFF. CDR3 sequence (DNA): TGTGCCAGCAGCTTAGATCAGGGACTAAGGACTGAAGCTTTCTTT.

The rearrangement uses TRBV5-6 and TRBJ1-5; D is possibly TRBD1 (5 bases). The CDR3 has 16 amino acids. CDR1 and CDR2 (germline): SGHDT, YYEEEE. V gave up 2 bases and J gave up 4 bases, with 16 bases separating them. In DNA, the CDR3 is TGTGCCAGCAGCTTTGGTGGACAATGGGGAAATCAGCCCCAGCATTTT. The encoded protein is CASSFGGQWGNQPQHF.

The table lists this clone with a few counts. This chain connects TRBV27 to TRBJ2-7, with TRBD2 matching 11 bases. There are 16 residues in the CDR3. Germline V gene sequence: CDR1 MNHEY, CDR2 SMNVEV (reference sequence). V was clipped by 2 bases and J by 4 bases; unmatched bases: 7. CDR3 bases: TGTGCCAGCAGTTTAACACTAGCGGGAGCGCGGTACGAGCAGTACTTC. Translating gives CASSLTLAGARYEQYF.

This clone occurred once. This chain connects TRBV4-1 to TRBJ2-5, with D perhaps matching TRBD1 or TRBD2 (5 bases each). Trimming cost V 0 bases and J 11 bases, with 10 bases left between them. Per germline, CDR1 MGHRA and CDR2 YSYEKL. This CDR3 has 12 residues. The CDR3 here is CASSQDVREQYF. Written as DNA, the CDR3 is TGCGCCAGCAGCCAAGATGTCAGGGAGCAGTACTTC.

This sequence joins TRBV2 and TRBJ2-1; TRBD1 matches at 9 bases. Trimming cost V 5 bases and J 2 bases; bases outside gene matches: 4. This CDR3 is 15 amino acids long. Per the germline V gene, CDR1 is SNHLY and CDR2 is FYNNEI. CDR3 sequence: CASSLQGATYNEQFF. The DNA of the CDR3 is TGTGCCAGCAGTTTACAGGGGGCTACCTACAATGAGCAGTTCTTC.

CDR3 residues: CASSTQGADTGELFF. CDR3 nucleotides: TGCGCCAGCAGCACCCAGGGGGCTGACACCGGGGAGCTGTTTTTT. The chain employs TRBV5-1 and TRBJ2-2, with 8 bases lining up with TRBD1. The CDR3 is 15 residues long. The germline gives CDR1 SGHRS, CDR2 YFSETQ. The junction had 5 bases not matched to a gene; V was cut back by 4 bases and J by 3 bases.

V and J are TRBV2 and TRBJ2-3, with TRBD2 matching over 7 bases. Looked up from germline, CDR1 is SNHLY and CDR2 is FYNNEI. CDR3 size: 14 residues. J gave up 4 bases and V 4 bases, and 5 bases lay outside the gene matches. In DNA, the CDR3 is TGTGCCAGCAGTGGGTCGGGGGGTCCAGATACGCAGTATTTT. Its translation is CASSGSGGPDTQYF.

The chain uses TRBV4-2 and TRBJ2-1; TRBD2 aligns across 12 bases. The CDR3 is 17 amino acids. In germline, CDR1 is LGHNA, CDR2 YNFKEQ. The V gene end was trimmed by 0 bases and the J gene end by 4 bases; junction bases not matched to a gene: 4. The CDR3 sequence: CASSQEGGLAGYNEQFF. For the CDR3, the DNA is TGTGCCAGCAGCCAAGAAGGAGGACTAGCGGGATACAATGAGCAGTTCTTC.

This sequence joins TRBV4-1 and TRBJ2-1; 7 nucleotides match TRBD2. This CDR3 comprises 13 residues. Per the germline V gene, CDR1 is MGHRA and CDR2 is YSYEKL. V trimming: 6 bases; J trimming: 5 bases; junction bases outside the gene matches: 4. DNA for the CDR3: TGCGCCAGCAGGGACGGGGGGAACAATGAGCAGTTCTTC. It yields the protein CASRDGGNNEQFF.

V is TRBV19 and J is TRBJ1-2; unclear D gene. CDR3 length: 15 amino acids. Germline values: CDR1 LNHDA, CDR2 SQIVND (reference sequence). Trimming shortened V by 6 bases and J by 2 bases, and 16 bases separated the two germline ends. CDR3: CASRLKGGPNYGYTF. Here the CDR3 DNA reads TGTGCCAGTAGGTTGAAGGGCGGACCGAACTATGGCTACACCTTC. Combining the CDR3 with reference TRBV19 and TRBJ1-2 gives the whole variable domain DGGITQSPKYLFRKEGQNVTLSCEQNLNHDAMYWYRQDPGQGLRLIYYSQIVNDFQKGDIAEGYSVSREKKESFPLTVTSAQKNPTAFYLCASRLKGGPNYGYTFGSGTRLTVV.

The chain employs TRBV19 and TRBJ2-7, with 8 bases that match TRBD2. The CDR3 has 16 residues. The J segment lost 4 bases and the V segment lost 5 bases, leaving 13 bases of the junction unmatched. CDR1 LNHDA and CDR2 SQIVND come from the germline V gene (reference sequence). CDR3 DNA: TGTGCCAGTAGTCTCCGGGAGGGGCAGAAAAAATACGAGCAGTACTTC. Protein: CASSLREGQKKYEQYF.

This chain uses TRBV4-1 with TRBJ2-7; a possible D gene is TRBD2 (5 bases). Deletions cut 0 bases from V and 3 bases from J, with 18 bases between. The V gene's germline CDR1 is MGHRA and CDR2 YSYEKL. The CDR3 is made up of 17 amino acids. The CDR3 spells CASSQDDRELVLYEQYF. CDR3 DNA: TGCGCCAGCAGCCAAGACGACCGAGAACTAGTTCTCTACGAGCAGTACTTC.

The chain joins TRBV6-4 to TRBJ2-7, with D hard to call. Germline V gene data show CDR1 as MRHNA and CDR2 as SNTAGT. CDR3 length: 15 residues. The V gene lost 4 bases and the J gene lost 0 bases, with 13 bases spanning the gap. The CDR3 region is CASSVRNPYSYEQYF. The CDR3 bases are TGTGCCAGCAGTGTCAGGAACCCCTACTCCTACGAGCAGTACTTC.

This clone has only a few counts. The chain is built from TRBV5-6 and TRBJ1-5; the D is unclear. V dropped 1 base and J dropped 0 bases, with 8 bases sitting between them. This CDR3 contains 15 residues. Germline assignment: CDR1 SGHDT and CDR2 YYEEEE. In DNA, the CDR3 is TGTGCCAGCAGCTTGCAGTCTCTTAGCAATCAGCCCCAGCATTTT. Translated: CASSLQSLSNQPQHF.

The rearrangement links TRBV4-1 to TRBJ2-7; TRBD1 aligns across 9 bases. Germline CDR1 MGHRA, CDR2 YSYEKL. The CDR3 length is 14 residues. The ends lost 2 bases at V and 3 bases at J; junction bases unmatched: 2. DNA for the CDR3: TGCGCCAGCAGCCAAACGACAGGGGGCTACGAGCAGTACTTC. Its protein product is CASSQTTGGYEQYF.

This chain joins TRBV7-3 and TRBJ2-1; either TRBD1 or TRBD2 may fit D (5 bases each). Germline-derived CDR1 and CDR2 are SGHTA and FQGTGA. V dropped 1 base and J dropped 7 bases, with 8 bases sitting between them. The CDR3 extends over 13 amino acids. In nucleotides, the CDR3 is TGTGCCAGCAGCTTAATTGGGGGAAATGAGCAGTTCTTC. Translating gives CASSLIGGNEQFF.

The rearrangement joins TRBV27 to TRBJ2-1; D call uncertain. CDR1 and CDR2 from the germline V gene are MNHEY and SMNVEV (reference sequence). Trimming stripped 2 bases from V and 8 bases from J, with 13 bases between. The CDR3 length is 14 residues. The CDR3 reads CASSLRLVGHEQFF. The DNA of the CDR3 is TGTGCCAGCAGTTTACGGCTAGTTGGCCATGAGCAGTTCTTC.

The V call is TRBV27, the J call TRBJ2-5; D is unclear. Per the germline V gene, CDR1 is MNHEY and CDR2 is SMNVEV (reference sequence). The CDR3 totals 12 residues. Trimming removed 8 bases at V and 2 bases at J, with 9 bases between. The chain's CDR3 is CASWVKQETQYF. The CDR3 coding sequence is TGTGCCAGCTGGGTTAAGCAAGAGACCCAGTACTTC.

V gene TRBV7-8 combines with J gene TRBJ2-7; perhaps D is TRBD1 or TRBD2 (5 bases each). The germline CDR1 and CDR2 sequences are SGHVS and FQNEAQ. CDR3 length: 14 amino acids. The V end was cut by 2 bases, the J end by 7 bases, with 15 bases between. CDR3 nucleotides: TGTGCCAGCAGCTTAATGGACAATCCGGGGGAGCAGTACTTC. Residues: CASSLMDNPGEQYF.

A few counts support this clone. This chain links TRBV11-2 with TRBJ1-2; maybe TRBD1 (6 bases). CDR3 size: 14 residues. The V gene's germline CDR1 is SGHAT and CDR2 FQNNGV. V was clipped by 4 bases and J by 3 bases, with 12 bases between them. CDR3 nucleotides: TGTGCCAGCAGCTCCGGGACAACGGACTATGGCTACACCTTC. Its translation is CASSSGTTDYGYTF.

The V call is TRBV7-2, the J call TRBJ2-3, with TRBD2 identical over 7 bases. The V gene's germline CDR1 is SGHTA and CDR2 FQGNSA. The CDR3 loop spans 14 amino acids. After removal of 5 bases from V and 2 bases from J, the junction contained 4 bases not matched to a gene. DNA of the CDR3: TGTGCCAGCAGCAGGACTAGGGCCACAGATACGCAGTATTTT. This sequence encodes CASSRTRATDTQYF.

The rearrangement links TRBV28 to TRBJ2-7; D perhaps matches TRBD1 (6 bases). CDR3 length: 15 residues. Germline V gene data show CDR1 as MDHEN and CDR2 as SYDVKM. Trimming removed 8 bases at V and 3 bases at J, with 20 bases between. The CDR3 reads CASAAPEGGYYEQYF. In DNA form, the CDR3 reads TGTGCCAGCGCTGCCCCAGAAGGGGGTTACTACGAGCAGTACTTC.

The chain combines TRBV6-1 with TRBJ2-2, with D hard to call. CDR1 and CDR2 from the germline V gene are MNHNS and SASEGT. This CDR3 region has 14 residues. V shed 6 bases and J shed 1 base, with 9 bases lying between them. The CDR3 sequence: CASRAPVNTGELFF. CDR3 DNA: TGTGCCAGCAGAGCCCCGGTGAACACCGGGGAGCTGTTTTTT.

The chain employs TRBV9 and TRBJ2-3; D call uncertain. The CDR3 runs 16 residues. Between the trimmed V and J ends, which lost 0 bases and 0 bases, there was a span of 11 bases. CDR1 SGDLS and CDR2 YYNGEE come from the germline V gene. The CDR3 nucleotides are TGTGCCAGCAGCGTAGGTGGGGTGACTAGCACAGATACGCAGTATTTT. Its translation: CASSVGGVTSTDTQYF.

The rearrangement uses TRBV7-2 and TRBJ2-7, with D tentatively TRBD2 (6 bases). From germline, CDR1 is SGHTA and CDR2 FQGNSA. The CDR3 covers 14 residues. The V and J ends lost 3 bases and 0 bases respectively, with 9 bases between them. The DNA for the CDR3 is TGTGCCAGCAGCTTTTTAGCGGCCTCCTACGAGCAGTACTTC. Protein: CASSFLAASYEQYF.

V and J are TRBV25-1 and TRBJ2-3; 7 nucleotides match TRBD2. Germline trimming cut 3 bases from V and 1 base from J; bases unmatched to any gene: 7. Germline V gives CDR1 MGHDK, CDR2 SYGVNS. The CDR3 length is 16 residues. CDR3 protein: CASSDIRGSGTDTQYF. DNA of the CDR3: TGTGCCAGCAGTGATATTCGCGGGAGTGGCACAGATACGCAGTATTTT.

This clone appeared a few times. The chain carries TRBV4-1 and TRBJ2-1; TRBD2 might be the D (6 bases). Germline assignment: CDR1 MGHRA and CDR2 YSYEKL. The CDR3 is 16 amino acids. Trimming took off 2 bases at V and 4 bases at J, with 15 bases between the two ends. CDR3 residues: CASSQIRLVRYNEQFF. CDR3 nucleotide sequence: TGCGCCAGCAGCCAAATTAGACTAGTTAGATACAATGAGCAGTTCTTC.